Included here is one T cell receptor beta chain sequence, with context. This record comes from a study of identifying expanded T cells in peripheral blood. Trimming shortened V by 6 bases and J by 2 bases, and 13 bases separated the two germline ends. This CDR3 region has 14 residues. Germline V CDR1 and CDR2: LNHDA, SQIVND (reference sequence). Repertoires were generated with immunoSEQ multiplex PCR, while TCRdb's copy carries only in-frame clones and drops some. Of approximately 90,000 clones listed, 70% to 90% were seen once; the top ten hold approximately 4.5%. The source of this sequence is a person aged 18 to 69 in good health. The V gene is TRBV19, the J gene TRBJ1-2, with TRBD1 as a possible D gene (6 bases). The sequencing input was blood. CDR3 sequence reads: CASRGDTLNYGYTF. The CDR3 DNA sequence: TGTGCCAGTAGGGGGGACACTTTAAACTATGGCTACACCTTC.